The 19 T cell receptor beta chains below were found in one sample sequenced in a study of blood T cell repertoires in COVID-19. The data were produced by immunoSEQ multiplex PCR, yet TCRdb's version contains in-frame clones alone and is incomplete. The repertoire holds approximately 300,000 clones, with roughly 86% as singletons. Sequenced: PBMCs or T cells enriched from blood (not recorded which). These receptors all stem from a woman aged 25 to 39 who had recovered from COVID-19.

This rearrangement joins TRBV29-1 to TRBJ1-1; 7 nucleotides match TRBD1. J was trimmed by 6 bases and V by 2 bases; bases with no gene match: 3. The CDR3 consists of 12 residues. CDR1 is SQVTM and CDR2 is ANQGSEA in the germline V gene. CDR3 DNA sequence: TGCAGCGTTGAAACAGGGGACCCTGAAGCTTTCTTT. It codes for CSVETGDPEAFF.

The rearrangement links TRBV6-5 to TRBJ2-4, with 7 bases that match TRBD1. Germline CDR1 MNHEY, CDR2 SVGAGI. The V gene end was trimmed by 0 bases and the J gene end by 7 bases; junction bases not matched to a gene: 6. The CDR3 contains 15 residues. CDR3 in amino acids: CASSYSQTGKNIQYF. CDR3 nucleotide sequence: TGTGCCAGCAGTTACTCCCAGACAGGGAAGAACATTCAGTACTTC.

The V and J genes are TRBV4-1 and TRBJ2-1, with a tentative D call TRBD2 (6 bases). The CDR3 spans 18 residues. The germline V gene encodes CDR1 MGHRA and CDR2 YSYEKL. V was shortened by 2 bases and J by 0 bases, with 17 bases between the two germline ends. CDR3 protein: CASSQRGGSSSSYNEQFF. CDR3 bases: TGCGCCAGCAGCCAACGTGGAGGGAGTTCAAGCTCCTACAATGAGCAGTTCTTC.

The V and J genes are TRBV6-5 and TRBJ2-4, with unresolved D. V was cut by 0 bases and J by 3 bases, with 12 bases left in between. This CDR3 is 16 amino acids long. CDR1 and CDR2 (germline): MNHEY, SVGAGI. The CDR3 sequence: CASSYSINSGKNIQYF. The CDR3 nucleotides are TGTGCCAGCAGTTACTCAATAAATTCGGGCAAAAACATTCAGTACTTC.

J is TRBJ2-7 and V is TRBV4-3, with 8 bases that match TRBD2. The CDR3 is 17 amino acids. Germline assignment: CDR1 LGHNA and CDR2 YSLEER. Unmatched junction bases numbered 10, after V lost 0 bases and J lost 3 bases. CDR3 nucleotides: TGCGCCAGCAGCCAAGATTTCGCGGGAGGAATTGGCTACGAGCAGTACTTC. Translation: CASSQDFAGGIGYEQYF.

This chain links TRBV4-1 with TRBJ2-3; D is possibly TRBD1 (6 bases). This CDR3 contains 19 residues. V lost 1 base and J 0 bases, leaving 20 bases between the germline ends. Germline V lookup: CDR1 MGHRA, CDR2 YSYEKL. For the CDR3, the DNA is TGCGCCAGCAGCCAAGTCCCCCCGGGACATTCAACTAGCACAGATACGCAGTATTTT. This codes for CASSQVPPGHSTSTDTQYF.

The chain employs TRBV9 and TRBJ1-6; D is unresolved. The V gene's germline CDR1 is SGDLS and CDR2 YYNGEE. Deletions cut 0 bases from V and 10 bases from J, with 5 bases between. CDR3 length: 12 amino acids. The CDR3 loop reads CASSVAGSPLHF. The CDR3 DNA reads as TGTGCCAGCAGCGTAGCGGGATCACCCCTCCACTTT.

The chain is built from TRBV5-8 and TRBJ1-6; D unclear. The CDR3 has 11 amino acids. V dropped 4 bases and J dropped 7 bases, with 3 bases sitting between them. CDR1 SGHTS and CDR2 YDEGEE come from the germline V gene. CDR3 nucleotides: TGTGCCAGCAGCCCAAATTCACCCCTCCACTTT. Translation: CASSPNSPLHF.

The J gene is TRBJ1-2, the V gene TRBV19, with TRBD1 as a possible D gene (5 bases). Trimming left V 5 bases short and J 6 bases short, with 19 bases between. CDR1 LNHDA and CDR2 SQIVND come from the germline V gene (reference sequence). The CDR3 consists of 15 residues. CDR3 in amino acids: CASSPNPGLSDGYTF. CDR3 in DNA: TGTGCCAGTAGTCCAAACCCGGGACTCAGCGATGGCTACACCTTC.

The V and J genes are TRBV27 and TRBJ1-1; D gene ambiguous. The germline V gene encodes CDR1 MNHEY and CDR2 SMNVEV (reference sequence). CDR3 length equals 14 residues. The germline V and J ends were trimmed by 3 bases and 1 base, with 9 bases remaining between them. This CDR3 is CASSLSRSNTEAFF. In DNA, the CDR3 is TGTGCCAGCAGTTTGAGCCGGTCGAACACTGAAGCTTTCTTT.

This clone was seen only once. The chain carries TRBV27 and TRBJ2-7, with 10 bases lining up with TRBD2. The junction had 6 bases not matched to a gene; V was cut back by 6 bases and J by 4 bases. The CDR3 runs 14 residues. Germline CDR1 and CDR2: MNHEY and SMNVEV (reference sequence). The CDR3 loop reads CASREAGGPYEQYF. The CDR3, as DNA: TGTGCCAGCAGGGAAGCGGGAGGGCCGTACGAGCAGTACTTC.

The rearrangement links TRBV6-5 to TRBJ1-1; D is possibly TRBD1 (5 bases). V was shortened by 7 bases and J by 0 bases, with 15 bases between the two germline ends. Germline V gives CDR1 MNHEY, CDR2 SVGAGI. The CDR3 covers 15 residues. CDR3: CASTPPGGMNTEAFF. In DNA form, the CDR3 reads TGTGCCAGCACCCCACCGGGGGGTATGAACACTGAAGCTTTCTTT.

The chain combines TRBV5-1 with TRBJ1-4, with a possible D match to TRBD1 (6 bases). The V gene lost 5 bases and the J gene lost 8 bases, with 19 bases spanning the gap. Germline loops: CDR1 SGHRS, CDR2 YFSETQ. The CDR3 is 15 amino acids. The CDR3 coding sequence is TGCGCCAGCAGTCGGGTGGGGGACACCGGAGAAAAACTGTTTTTT. This sequence encodes CASSRVGDTGEKLFF.

V gene TRBV23-1 combines with J gene TRBJ2-1; 7 bases line up with TRBD2. TRBV23-1 is marked as an open reading frame, function uncertain. This CDR3 region has 16 residues. Trimming at V came to 0 bases and at J to 5 bases, leaving 7 bases not matched to a gene. Written as DNA, the CDR3 is TGCGCCAGCAGTCAATCGGGAGGGGTGATCGACAATGAGCAGTTCTTC. Amino acids: CASSQSGGVIDNEQFF.

The rearrangement joins TRBV5-1 to TRBJ2-2; TRBD1 matches 7 bases. The germline V gene encodes CDR1 SGHRS and CDR2 YFSETQ. This CDR3 is built from 15 residues. J gave up 0 bases and V 3 bases, and 2 bases lay outside the gene matches. CDR3 bases: TGCGCCAGCAGCTCCGGGACAGCGAACACCGGGGAGCTGTTTTTT. Its translation: CASSSGTANTGELFF.

The rearrangement links TRBV10-1 to TRBJ2-3; TRBD2 matches at 7 bases. The CDR3 covers 15 residues. Germline lookup yields CDR1 WNHNN and CDR2 SYGVQD (reference sequence). Losses at the gene ends were 5 bases for V and 0 bases for J; bases not matched to a gene: 5. CDR3 nucleotide sequence: TGCGCCAGCAGTTATAGCGGGTCTAGCACAGATACGCAGTATTTT. Residues: CASSYSGSSTDTQYF.

Only one count was recorded for this clone. The J gene is TRBJ2-7, the V gene TRBV18; 7 bases are a match to TRBD2. The germline V gene encodes CDR1 KGHSH and CDR2 LQKENI. There are 13 residues in the CDR3. The V and J ends lost 6 bases and 6 bases, in that order; junction bases with no gene match: 8. The CDR3 sequence: CASSPHPGGEQYF. The CDR3 DNA reads TGTGCCAGCTCCCCCCATCCGGGGGGCGAGCAGTACTTC.

This clone appeared a few times. V usage is TRBV5-1 and J usage is TRBJ1-1; D call uncertain. CDR3 length equals 14 residues. The germline CDR1 and CDR2 sequences are SGHRS and YFSETQ. V shed 0 bases and J shed 11 bases, with 17 bases lying between them. CDR3 nucleotide sequence: TGCGCCAGCAGCTTGGGGGAAAGCGGTCTGAAGGCTTTCTTT. It codes for CASSLGESGLKAFF. Full variable domain (remainder filled in from reference TRBV5-1 and TRBJ1-1): KAGVTQTPRYLIKTRGQQVTLSCSPISGHRSVSWYQQTPGQGLQFLFEYFSETQRNKGNFPGRFSGRQFSNSRSEMNVSTLELGDSALYLCASSLGESGLKAFFGQGTRLTVV.

The CDR3 loop reads CASSPLPGLRGRQETQYF. In nucleotides, the CDR3 is TGTGCCAGCAGTCCCCTCCCGGGTTTAAGGGGGCGTCAGGAGACCCAGTACTTC. The V gene is TRBV28, the J gene TRBJ2-5, with TRBD1 identical over 7 bases. The length of the CDR3 is 18 residues. The germline gives CDR1 MDHEN, CDR2 SYDVKM. V shed 5 bases and J 5 bases; nucleotides not matched to a gene: 20.